This paragraph reports one T cell receptor beta chain. The data derive from a study of blood T cell repertoires in COVID-19. The CDR3 is made up of 16 amino acids. Germline-derived CDR1 and CDR2 are MNHEY and SVGAGI. Trimming cost V 0 bases and J 3 bases, with 15 bases left between them. The assay was immunoSEQ multiplex PCR, and TCRdb's table has in-frame clones only and misses some. The data contain under 95,000 clones, 80% to 90% of them seen just once; the ten biggest clones take up 7.4%. This clonotype was obtained from a human donor with acute or convalescent COVID-19. The donor label of this sample is uncertain. The rearrangement joins TRBV6-5 to TRBJ2-7, with D perhaps matching TRBD1 (5 bases). Sequencing was carried out using peripheral blood. CDR3 protein: CASSYSSQGASYEQYF. The DNA of the CDR3 is TGTGCCAGCAGTTACTCGAGTCAAGGGGCAAGCTACGAGCAGTACTTC.